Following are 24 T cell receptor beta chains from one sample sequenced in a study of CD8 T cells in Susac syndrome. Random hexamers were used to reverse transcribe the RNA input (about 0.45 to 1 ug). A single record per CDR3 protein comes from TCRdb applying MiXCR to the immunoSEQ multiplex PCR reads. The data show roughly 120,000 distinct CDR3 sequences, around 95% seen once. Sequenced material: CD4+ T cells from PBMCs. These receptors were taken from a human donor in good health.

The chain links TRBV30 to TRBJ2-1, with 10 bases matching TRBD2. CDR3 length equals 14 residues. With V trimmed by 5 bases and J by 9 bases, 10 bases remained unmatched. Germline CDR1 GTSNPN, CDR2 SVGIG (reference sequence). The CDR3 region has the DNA TGTGCCTGGGAAAGCGGGAGGGCCAGGGTTGAGCAGTTCTTC. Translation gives CAWESGRARVEQFF.

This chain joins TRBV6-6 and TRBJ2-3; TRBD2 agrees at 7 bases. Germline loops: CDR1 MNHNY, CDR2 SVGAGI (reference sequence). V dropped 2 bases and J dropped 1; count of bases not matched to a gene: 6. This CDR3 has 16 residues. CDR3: CASSYGLAVGTDTQYF. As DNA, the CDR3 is TGTGCCAGCAGTTACGGGCTAGCGGTCGGCACAGATACGCAGTATTTT.

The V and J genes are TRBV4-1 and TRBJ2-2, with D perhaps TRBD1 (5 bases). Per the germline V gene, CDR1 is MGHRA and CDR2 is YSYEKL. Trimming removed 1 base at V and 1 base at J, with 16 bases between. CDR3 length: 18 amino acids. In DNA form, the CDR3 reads TGCGCCAGCAGCCAAGTGGGGCGGATTTTCGGGAACACCGGGGAGCTGTTTTTT. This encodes CASSQVGRIFGNTGELFF.

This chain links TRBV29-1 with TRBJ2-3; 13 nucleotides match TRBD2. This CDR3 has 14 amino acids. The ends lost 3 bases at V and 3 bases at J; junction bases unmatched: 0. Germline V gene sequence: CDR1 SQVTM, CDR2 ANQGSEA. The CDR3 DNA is TGCAGCGTTGAGGGACTAGCGGGAACAGATACGCAGTATTTT. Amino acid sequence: CSVEGLAGTDTQYF.

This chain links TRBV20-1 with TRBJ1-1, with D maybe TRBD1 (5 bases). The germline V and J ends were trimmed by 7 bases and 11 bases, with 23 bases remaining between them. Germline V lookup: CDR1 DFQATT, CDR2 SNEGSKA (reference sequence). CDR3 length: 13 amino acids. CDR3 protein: CSVGGGTGPAAFF. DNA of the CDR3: TGCAGTGTCGGCGGCGGGACGGGGCCCGCGGCTTTCTTT.

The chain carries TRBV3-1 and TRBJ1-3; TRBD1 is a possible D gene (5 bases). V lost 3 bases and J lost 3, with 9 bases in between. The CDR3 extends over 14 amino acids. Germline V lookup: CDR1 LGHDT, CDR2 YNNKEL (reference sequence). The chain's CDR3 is CASSQGEYGNTIYF. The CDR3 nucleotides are TGTGCCAGCAGCCAGGGGGAATATGGAAACACCATATATTTT.

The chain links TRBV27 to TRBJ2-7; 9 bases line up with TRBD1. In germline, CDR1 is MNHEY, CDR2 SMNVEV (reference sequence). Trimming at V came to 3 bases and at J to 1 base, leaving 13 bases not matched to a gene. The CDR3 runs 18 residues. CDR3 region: CASSLGVPTGTGSYEQYF. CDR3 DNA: TGTGCCAGCAGTTTGGGGGTCCCGACCGGGACAGGGTCCTACGAGCAGTACTTC.

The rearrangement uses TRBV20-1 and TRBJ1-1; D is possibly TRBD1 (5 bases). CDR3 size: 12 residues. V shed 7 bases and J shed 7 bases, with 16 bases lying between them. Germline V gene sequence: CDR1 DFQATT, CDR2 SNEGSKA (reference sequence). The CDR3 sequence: CSVLRDGNEAFF. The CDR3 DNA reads TGCAGTGTCCTTCGGGACGGTAATGAAGCTTTCTTT.

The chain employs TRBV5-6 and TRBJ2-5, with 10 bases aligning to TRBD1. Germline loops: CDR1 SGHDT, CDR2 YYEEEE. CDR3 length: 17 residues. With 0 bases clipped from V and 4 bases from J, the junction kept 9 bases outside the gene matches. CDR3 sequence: CASSLGQGAGLLETQYF. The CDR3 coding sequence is TGTGCCAGCAGCTTGGGACAGGGGGCTGGTCTGCTAGAGACCCAGTACTTC.

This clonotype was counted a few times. This chain's CDR3 is CASSFEGRRVGYTF. CDR3 nucleotide sequence: TGCGCCAGCAGCTTCGAGGGGAGGCGTGTAGGCTACACCTTC. The rearrangement uses TRBV5-1 and TRBJ1-2, with a weak D call TRBD1 (5 bases). This CDR3 comprises 14 residues. Germline assignment: CDR1 SGHRS and CDR2 YFSETQ. Trimming pared 2 bases from V and 8 bases from J, leaving 16 bases between.

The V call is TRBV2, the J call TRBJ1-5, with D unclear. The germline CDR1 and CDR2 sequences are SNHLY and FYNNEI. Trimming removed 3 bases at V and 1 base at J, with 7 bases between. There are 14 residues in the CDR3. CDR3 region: CASSERLSNQPQHF. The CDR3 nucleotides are TGTGCCAGCAGTGAGAGACTCAGCAATCAGCCCCAGCATTTT.

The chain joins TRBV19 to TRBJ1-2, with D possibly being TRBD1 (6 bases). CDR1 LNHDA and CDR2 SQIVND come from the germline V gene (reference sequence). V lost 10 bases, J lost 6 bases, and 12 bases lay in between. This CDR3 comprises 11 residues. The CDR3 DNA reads TGTGCCACCCTCGGGGGGCATGGCTACACCTTC. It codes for CATLGGHGYTF. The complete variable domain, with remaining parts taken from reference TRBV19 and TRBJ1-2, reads DGGITQSPKYLFRKEGQNVTLSCEQNLNHDAMYWYRQDPGQGLRLIYYSQIVNDFQKGDIAEGYSVSREKKESFPLTVTSAQKNPTAFYLCATLGGHGYTFGSGTRLTVV.

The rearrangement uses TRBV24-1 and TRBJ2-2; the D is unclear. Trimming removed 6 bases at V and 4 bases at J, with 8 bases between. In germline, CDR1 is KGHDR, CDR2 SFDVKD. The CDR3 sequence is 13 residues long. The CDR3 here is CATSTRVTGELFF. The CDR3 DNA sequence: TGTGCCACCAGTACCCGAGTCACCGGGGAGCTGTTTTTT.

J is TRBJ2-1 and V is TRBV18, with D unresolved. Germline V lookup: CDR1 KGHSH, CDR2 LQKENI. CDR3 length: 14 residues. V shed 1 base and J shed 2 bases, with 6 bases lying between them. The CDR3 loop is CASSPRGTYNEQFF. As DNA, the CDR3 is TGTGCCAGCTCACCACGAGGTACCTACAATGAGCAGTTCTTC.

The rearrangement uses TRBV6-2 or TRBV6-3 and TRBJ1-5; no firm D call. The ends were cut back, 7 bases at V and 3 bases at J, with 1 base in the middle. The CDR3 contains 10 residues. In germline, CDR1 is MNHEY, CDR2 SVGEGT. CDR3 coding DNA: TGTGCCAGCAACAATCAGCCCCAGCATTTT. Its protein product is CASNNQPQHF.

CDR3 region: CASSPGHSYEQYF. The CDR3 coding sequence is TGTGCCAGCAGCCCCGGACATTCCTACGAGCAGTACTTC. This rearrangement joins TRBV7-9 to TRBJ2-7, with D maybe TRBD1 (5 bases). CDR3 length equals 13 residues. In germline, CDR1 is SEHNR, CDR2 FQNEAQ (reference sequence). Trimming took off 5 bases at V and 1 base at J, with 9 bases between the two ends. The complete variable domain, with remaining parts taken from reference TRBV7-9 and TRBJ2-7, reads DTGVSQNPRHKITKRGQNVTFRCDPISEHNRLYWYRQTLGQGPEFLTYFQNEAQLEKSRLLSDRFSAERPKGSFSTLEIQRTEQGDSAMYLCASSPGHSYEQYFGPGTRLTVT.

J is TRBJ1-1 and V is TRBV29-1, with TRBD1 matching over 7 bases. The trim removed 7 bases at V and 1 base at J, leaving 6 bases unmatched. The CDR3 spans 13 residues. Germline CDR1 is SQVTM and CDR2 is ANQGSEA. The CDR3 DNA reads TGCAGCGCTAACAGGGGATGGAACACTGAAGCTTTCTTT. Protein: CSANRGWNTEAFF.

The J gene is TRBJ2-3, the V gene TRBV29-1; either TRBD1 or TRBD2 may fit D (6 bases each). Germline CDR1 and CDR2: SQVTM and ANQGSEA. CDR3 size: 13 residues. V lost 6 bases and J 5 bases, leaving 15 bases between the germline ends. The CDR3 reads CSVLTGAVDTQYF. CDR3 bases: TGCAGCGTCCTGACGGGGGCCGTAGATACGCAGTATTTT.

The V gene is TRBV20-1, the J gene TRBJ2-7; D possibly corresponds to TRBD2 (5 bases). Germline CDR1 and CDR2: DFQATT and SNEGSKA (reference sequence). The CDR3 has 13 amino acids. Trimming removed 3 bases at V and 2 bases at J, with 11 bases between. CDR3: CSASPSGAYEQYF. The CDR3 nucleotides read TGCAGTGCTAGCCCCAGCGGCGCCTACGAGCAGTACTTC.

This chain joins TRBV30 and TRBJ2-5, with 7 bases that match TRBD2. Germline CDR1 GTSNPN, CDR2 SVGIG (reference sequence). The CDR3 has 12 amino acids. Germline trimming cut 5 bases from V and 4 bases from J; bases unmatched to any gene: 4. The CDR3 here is CAWGGGGETQYF. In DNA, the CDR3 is TGTGCCTGGGGCGGCGGGGGAGAGACCCAGTACTTC.

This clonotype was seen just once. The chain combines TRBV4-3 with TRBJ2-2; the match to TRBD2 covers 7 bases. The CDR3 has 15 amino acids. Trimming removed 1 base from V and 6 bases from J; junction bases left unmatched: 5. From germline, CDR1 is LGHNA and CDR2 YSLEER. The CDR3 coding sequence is TGCGCCAGCAGCCAAGGAGTTGGGAGGGCCGGGGAGCTGTTTTTT. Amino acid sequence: CASSQGVGRAGELFF.

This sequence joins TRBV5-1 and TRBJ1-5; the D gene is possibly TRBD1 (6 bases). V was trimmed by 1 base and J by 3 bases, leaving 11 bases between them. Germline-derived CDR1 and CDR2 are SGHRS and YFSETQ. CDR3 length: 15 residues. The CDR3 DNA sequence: TGCGCCAGCAGCTTGACTGACAGGTCCAATCAGCCCCAGCATTTT. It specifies CASSLTDRSNQPQHF.

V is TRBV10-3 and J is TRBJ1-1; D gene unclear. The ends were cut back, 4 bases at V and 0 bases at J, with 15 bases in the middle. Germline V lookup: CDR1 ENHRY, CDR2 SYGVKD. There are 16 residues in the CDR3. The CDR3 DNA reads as TGTGCCATCAGTGGTGGAGGCGGGGAAGTGAACACTGAAGCTTTCTTT. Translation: CAISGGGGEVNTEAFF.

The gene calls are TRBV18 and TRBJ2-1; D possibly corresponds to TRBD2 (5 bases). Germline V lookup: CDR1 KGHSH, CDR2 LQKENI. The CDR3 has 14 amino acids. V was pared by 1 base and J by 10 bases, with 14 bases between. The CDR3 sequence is CASSPLAGEVEQFF. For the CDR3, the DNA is TGTGCCAGCTCACCACTCGCCGGGGAAGTGGAGCAGTTCTTC.